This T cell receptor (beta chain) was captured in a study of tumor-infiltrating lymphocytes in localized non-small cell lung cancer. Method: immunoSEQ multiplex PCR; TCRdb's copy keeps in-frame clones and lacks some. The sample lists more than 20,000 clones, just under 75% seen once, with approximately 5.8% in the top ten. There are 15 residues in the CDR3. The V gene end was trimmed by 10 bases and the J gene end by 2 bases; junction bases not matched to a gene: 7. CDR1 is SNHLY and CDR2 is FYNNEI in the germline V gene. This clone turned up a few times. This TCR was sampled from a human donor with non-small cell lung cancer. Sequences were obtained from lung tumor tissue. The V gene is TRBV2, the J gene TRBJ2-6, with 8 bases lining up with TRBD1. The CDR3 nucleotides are TGTGCCAAAGGACAGGGTGGGACTGGGGCCAACGTCCTGACTTTC. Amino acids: CAKGQGGTGANVLTF.